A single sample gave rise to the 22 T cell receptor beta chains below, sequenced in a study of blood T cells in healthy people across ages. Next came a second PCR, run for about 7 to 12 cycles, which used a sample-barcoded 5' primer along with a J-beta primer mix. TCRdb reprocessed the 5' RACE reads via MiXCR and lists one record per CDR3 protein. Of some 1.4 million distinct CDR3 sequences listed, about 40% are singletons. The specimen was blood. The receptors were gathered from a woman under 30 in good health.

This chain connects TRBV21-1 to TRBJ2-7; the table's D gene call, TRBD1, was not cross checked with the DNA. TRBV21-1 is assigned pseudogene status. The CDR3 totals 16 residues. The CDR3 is CASSNGAGLTYNEQYF. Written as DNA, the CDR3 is TGTGCCAGCAGCAACGGGGCGGGGCTAACCTACAATGAGCAGTACTTC.

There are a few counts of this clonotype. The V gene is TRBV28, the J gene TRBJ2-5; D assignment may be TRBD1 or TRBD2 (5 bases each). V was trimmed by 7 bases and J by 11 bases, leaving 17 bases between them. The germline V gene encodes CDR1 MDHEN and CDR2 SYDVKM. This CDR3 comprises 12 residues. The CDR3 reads CASNTLGTSQYF. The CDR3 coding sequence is TGTGCCAGCAACACACTAGGGACCTCACAGTACTTC.

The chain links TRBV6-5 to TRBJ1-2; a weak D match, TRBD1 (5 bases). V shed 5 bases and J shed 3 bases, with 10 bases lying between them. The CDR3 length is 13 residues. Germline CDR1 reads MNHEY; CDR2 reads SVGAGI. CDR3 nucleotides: TGTGCCAGCAGTGACAGCTCCTACTATGGCTACACCTTC. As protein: CASSDSSYYGYTF.

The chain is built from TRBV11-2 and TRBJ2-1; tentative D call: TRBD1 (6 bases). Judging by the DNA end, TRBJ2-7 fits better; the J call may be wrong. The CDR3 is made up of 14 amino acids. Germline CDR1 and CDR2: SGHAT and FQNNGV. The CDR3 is CASVTDSSYNEQYF. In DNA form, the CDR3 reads TGTGCCAGCGTAACGGACAGCTCCTACAATGAGCAGTACTTC.

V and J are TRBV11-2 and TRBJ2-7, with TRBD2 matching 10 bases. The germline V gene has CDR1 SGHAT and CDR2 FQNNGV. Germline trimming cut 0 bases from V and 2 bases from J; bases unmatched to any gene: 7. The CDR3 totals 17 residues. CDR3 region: CASSLDGSLAGAYEQYF. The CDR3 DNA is TGTGCCAGCAGCTTAGATGGTTCGCTAGCGGGGGCCTACGAGCAGTACTTC.

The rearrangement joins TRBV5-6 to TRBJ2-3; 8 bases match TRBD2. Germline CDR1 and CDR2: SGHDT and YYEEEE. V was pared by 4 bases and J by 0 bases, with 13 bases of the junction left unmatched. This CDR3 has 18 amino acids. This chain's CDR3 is CASSLPGLGGFSTDTQYF. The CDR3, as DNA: TGTGCCAGCAGCCTGCCGGGACTAGGGGGGTTTAGCACAGATACGCAGTATTTT. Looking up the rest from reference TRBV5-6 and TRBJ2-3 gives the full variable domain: DAGVTQSPTHLIKTRGQQVTLRCSPKSGHDTVSWYQQALGQGPQFIFQYYEEEERQRGNFPDRFSGHQFPNYSSELNVNALLLGDSALYLCASSLPGLGGFSTDTQYFGPGTRLTVL.

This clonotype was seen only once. CDR3 protein: CASSLQPPGSTNQPQHF. The DNA for the CDR3 is TGTGCCAGCTCACTCCAGCCTCCAGGGAGTACCAATCAGCCCCAGCATTTT. The chain links TRBV18 to TRBJ1-5, with a tentative D call TRBD1 (5 bases). V lost 4 bases, J lost 3 bases, and 19 bases lay in between. This CDR3 contains 17 residues. CDR1 KGHSH and CDR2 LQKENI come from the germline V gene.

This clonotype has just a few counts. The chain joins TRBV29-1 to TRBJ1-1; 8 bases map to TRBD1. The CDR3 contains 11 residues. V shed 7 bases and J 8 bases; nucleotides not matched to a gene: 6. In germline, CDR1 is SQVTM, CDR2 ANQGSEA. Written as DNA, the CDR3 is TGCAGCGCCAATCAGGGGGCCGAAGCTTTCTTT. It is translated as CSANQGAEAFF. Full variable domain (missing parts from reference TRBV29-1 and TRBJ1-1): SAVISQKPSRDICQRGTSLTIQCQVDSQVTMMFWYRQQPGQSLTLIATANQGSEATYESGFVIDKFPISRPNLTFSTLTVSNMSPEDSSIYLCSANQGAEAFFGQGTRLTVV.

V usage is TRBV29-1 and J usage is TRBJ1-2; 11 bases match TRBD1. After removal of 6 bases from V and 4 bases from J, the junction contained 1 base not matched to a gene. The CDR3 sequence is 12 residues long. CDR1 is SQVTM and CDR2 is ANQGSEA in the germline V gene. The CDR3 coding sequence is TGCAGCGTGGACAGGGGGCCCTATGGCTACACCTTC. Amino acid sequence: CSVDRGPYGYTF.

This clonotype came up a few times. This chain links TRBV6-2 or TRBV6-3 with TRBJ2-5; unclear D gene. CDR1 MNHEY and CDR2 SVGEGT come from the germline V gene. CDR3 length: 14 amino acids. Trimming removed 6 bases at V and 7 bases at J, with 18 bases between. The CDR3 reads CASSWTDRLGTQYF. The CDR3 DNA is TGTGCCAGCAGCTGGACCGATCGCCTGGGGACCCAGTACTTC.

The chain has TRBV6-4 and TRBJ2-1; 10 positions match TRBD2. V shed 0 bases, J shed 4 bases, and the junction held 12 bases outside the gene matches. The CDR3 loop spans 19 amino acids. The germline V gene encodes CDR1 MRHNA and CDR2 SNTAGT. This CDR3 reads CASSDSFPECSGRYNEQFF. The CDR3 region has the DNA TGTGCCAGCAGTGACTCGTTTCCGGAGTGTAGCGGGAGGTACAATGAGCAGTTCTTC.

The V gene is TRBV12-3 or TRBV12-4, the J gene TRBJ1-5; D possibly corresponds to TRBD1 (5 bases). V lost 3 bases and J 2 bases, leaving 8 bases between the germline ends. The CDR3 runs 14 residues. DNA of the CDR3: TGTGCCAGCAGTTTCGGCAGGGGCAATCAGCCCCAGCATTTT. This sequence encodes CASSFGRGNQPQHF.

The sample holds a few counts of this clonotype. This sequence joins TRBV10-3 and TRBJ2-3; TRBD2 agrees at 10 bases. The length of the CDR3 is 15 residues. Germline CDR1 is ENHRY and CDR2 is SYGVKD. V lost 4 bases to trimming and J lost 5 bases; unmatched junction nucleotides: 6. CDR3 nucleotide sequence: TGTGCCATCAGTGGACTAGCGGGTTTAGGAGATACGCAGTATTTT. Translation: CAISGLAGLGDTQYF.

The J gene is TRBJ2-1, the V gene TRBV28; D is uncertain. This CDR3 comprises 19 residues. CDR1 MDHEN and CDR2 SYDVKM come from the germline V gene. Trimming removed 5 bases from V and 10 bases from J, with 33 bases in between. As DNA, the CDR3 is TGTGCCAGCAGTCACGTCCGATCGTCCCCTACCCCCCTCTCCTACGAGCAGTTCTTC. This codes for CASSHVRSSPTPLSYEQFF.

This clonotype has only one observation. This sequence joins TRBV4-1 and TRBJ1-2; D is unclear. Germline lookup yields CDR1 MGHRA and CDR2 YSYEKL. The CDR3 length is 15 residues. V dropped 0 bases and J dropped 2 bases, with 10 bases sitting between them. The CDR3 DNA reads TGCGCCAGCAGCCAAGATGTACGGGAGAACTATGGCTACACCTTC. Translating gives CASSQDVRENYGYTF.

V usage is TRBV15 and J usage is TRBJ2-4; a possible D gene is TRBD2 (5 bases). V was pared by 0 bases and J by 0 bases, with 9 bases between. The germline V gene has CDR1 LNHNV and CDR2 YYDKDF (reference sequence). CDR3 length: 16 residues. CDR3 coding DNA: TGTGCCACCAGCAGAGAAGATGGACTAGCCAAAAACATTCAGTACTTC. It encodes CATSREDGLAKNIQYF.

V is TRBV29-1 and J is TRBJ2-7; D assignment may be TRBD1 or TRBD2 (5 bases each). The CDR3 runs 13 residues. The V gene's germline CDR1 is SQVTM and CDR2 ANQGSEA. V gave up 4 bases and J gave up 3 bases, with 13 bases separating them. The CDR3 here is CSVAPGPGYEQYF. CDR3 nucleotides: TGCAGCGTTGCCCCGGGGCCGGGCTACGAGCAGTACTTC.

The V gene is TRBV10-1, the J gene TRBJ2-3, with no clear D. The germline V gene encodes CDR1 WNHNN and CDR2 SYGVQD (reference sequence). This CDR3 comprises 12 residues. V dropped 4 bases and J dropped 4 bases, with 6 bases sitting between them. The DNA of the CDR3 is TGCGCCAGCAGTGTCAGCGCAGATACGCAGTATTTT. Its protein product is CASSVSADTQYF.

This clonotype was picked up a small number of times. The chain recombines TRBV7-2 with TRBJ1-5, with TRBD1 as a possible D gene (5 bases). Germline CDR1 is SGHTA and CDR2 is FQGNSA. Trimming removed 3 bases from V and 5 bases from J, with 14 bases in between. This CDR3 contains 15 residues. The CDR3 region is CASSLTAHHDQPQHF. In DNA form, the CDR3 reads TGTGCCAGCAGCTTGACAGCTCACCACGATCAGCCCCAGCATTTT.

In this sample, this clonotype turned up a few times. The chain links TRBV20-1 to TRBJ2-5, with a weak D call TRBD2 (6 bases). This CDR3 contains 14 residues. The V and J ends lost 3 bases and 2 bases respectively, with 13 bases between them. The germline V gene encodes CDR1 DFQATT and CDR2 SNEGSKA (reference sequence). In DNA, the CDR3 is TGCAGTGCTAGCGGGAGCCACGGGCAAGAGACCCAGTACTTC. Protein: CSASGSHGQETQYF.

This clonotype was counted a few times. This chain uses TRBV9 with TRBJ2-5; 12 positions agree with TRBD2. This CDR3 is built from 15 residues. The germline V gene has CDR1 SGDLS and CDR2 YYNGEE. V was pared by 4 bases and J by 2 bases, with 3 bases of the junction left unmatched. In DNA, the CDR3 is TGTGCCAGCAGCTCTAGCGGGAGGGGACAAGAGACCCAGTACTTC. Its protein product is CASSSSGRGQETQYF.

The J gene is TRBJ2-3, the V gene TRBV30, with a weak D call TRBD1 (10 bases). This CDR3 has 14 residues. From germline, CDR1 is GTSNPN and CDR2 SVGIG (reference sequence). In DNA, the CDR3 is TGTGTCCTGCGGGGGGGACAGGGGATGGATACGCAGTATTTT. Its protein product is CVLRGGQGMDTQYF.